The 11 T cell receptor beta chains below were found in one sample sequenced in a study of T cell responses to AZD1222 COVID-19 vaccine. Generated by immunoSEQ multiplex PCR, the TCRdb table keeps only in-frame clones and is missing some. In the table there are 99,000 or so clones, around nine tenths of which are singletons. The sequences come from peripheral blood, collected on day 0 of AZD1222 vaccination. The receptors shown here come from an adult in good health.

This chain links TRBV3-1 (or the pseudogene TRBV3-2) with TRBJ2-3, with TRBD1 identical over 9 bases. The junction had 9 bases not matched to a gene; V was cut back by 4 bases and J by 4 bases. CDR3 length: 16 amino acids. The germline gives CDR1 LGHDT, CDR2 YNNKEL (reference sequence). CDR3: CASSLTNGQGPDTQYF. In DNA, the CDR3 is TGTGCCAGCAGCCTCACGAATGGACAGGGGCCAGATACGCAGTATTTT.

The chain couples TRBV7-3 to TRBJ1-1; D not resolved. V was shortened by 9 bases and J by 1 base, with 12 bases between the two germline ends. The CDR3 contains 13 residues. Per the germline V gene, CDR1 is SGHTA and CDR2 is FQGTGA. The CDR3 loop is CARFSQTNTEAFF. The CDR3 DNA is TGTGCCAGATTTTCACAGACGAACACTGAAGCTTTCTTT.

The chain is built from TRBV4-1 and TRBJ2-3; TRBD1 matches at 11 bases. Germline assignment: CDR1 MGHRA and CDR2 YSYEKL. V shed 3 bases, J shed 1 base, and the junction held 3 bases outside the gene matches. CDR3 length equals 16 residues. CDR3 nucleotides: TGCGCCAGCAGCCAGAAGGGACAGGGGGGCACAGATACGCAGTATTTT. Translating gives CASSQKGQGGTDTQYF.

This clone came up a few times. The V and J genes are TRBV2 and TRBJ1-6; D unresolved. CDR1 and CDR2 (germline): SNHLY, FYNNEI. The V gene lost 3 bases and the J gene lost 0 bases, with 9 bases spanning the gap. The CDR3 is made up of 16 amino acids. The CDR3 region is CASSEAASSYNSPLHF. DNA of the CDR3: TGTGCCAGCAGTGAGGCAGCCAGCTCCTATAATTCACCCCTCCACTTT.

The V and J genes are TRBV7-2 and TRBJ2-1; D unclear. Germline values: CDR1 SGHTA, CDR2 FQGNSA. V was clipped by 5 bases and J by 9 bases, with 8 bases between them. The CDR3 has 11 amino acids. The CDR3 reads CASSHTREQFF. CDR3 nucleotides: TGTGCCAGCAGCCATACTCGTGAGCAGTTCTTC.

In DNA form, the CDR3 reads TGTGCCAGCAGTTTTTCCGACAGGGACTATGGCTACACCTTC. The encoded protein is CASSFSDRDYGYTF. V is TRBV27 and J is TRBJ1-2; 7 bases fit TRBD1. The ends lost 3 bases at V and 3 bases at J; junction bases unmatched: 4. Germline CDR1 reads MNHEY; CDR2 reads SMNVEV (reference sequence). The CDR3 contains 14 residues.

V gene TRBV10-3 combines with J gene TRBJ1-1; D remains ambiguous. V lost 9 bases to trimming and J lost 6 bases, with 14 bases between them. Per the germline V gene, CDR1 is ENHRY and CDR2 is SYGVKD. This CDR3 has 12 amino acids. In nucleotides, the CDR3 is TGTGCCATACAGACCGAGGGAGCTGAAGCTTTCTTT. Encoded protein: CAIQTEGAEAFF.

The chain joins TRBV6-1 to TRBJ2-7, with 8 bases identical to TRBD2. The length of the CDR3 is 17 residues. Looked up from germline, CDR1 is MNHNS and CDR2 is SASEGT. V dropped 0 bases and J dropped 4; count of bases not matched to a gene: 11. CDR3 sequence (DNA): TGTGCCAGCAGTGAAGCGGGACTAGTGGGGGCCGGGTACGAGCAGTACTTC. It translates to CASSEAGLVGAGYEQYF.

J is TRBJ2-2 and V is TRBV5-1, with TRBD1 matching over 8 bases. The V and J ends lost 3 bases and 1 base, in that order; junction bases with no gene match: 2. The CDR3 length is 15 residues. Germline V CDR1 and CDR2: SGHRS, YFSETQ. The CDR3 DNA sequence: TGCGCCAGCAGCTGGACAGGGCTGAACACCGGGGAGCTGTTTTTT. Translating gives CASSWTGLNTGELFF.

This chain joins TRBV4-1 and TRBJ2-5; 9 bases are a match to TRBD2. This CDR3 has 17 amino acids. From germline, CDR1 is MGHRA and CDR2 YSYEKL. V lost 0 bases to trimming and J lost 5 bases; unmatched junction nucleotides: 10. The CDR3 loop reads CASSQDKIAGEKETQYF. CDR3 nucleotides: TGCGCCAGCAGCCAAGATAAAATAGCGGGGGAGAAGGAGACCCAGTACTTC.

This clone was recorded a few times. V usage is TRBV29-1 and J usage is TRBJ1-3, with D unclear. The CDR3 is 14 residues long. Between the trimmed V and J ends, which lost 4 bases and 0 bases, there was a span of 10 bases. Germline CDR1 is SQVTM and CDR2 is ANQGSEA. The CDR3 protein is CSVGIEVSGNTIYF. The CDR3 DNA is TGCAGCGTTGGTATTGAGGTCTCTGGAAACACCATATATTTT.